This TCR beta chain stems from a study of beta chain features in type 1 diabetes. Overall study results and limits: Sequencing used cDNA, and cells with high TCR expression could therefore be over-represented. The similarity of naive, central memory and Treg TCRB repertoires appeared greater among patients than among healthy donors. Individuals with type 1 diabetes displayed fewer insertions and more deletions at VDJ junctions. Across all four CD4+ subsets, people with type 1 diabetes showed modestly shorter TCRB CDR3s.

Every bit of the isolated RNA underwent reverse transcription, so sequencing read expressed TCRB transcripts. The method was immunoSEQ multiplex PCR; TCRdb's version includes in-frame clones alone and lacks a portion of them. The sample includes about 160,000 clones, 6% to 9% of them seen just once. This clone has only a few counts. Its antigen is not identified. The CDR3 runs to 18 residues. V dropped 2 bases and J dropped 0; count of bases not matched to a gene: 10. The germline CDR1 and CDR2 sequences are SGHVS and FQNEAQ. Isolation of CD4+ naive, central memory, regulatory and stem cell-like memory cells was achieved by sorting via CD45RO/CCR7/CD25/CD127/CD95/CD27.

This clonotype was sampled from a man aged 18-30 years with type 1 diabetes. The sequenced material came from central memory CD4+ T cells from blood. The chain couples TRBV7-8 to TRBJ1-1, with 9 bases that match TRBD1. The CDR3 loop is CASSLSRDRVLMNTEAFF. In nucleotides, the CDR3 is TGTGCCAGCAGCTTATCCCGGGACAGGGTTCTCATGAACACTGAAGCTTTCTTT.